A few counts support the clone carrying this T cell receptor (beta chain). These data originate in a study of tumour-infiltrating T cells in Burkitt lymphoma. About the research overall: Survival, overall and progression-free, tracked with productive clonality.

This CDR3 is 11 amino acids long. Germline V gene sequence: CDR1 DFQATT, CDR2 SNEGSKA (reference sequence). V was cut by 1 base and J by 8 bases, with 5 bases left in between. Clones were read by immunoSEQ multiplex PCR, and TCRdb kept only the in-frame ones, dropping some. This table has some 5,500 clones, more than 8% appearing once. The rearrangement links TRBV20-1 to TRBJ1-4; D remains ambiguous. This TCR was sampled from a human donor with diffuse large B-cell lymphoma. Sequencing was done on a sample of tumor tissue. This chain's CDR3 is CSARVDEKLFF. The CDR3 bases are TGCAGTGCTAGAGTAGACGAAAAACTGTTTTTT.